This is a list of T cell receptor beta chains from one sample in a study of blood T cells in healthy people across ages. TCRdb reanalysed the 5' RACE reads using MiXCR and keeps one entry per CDR3 protein. The sample has a few hundred thousand distinct CDR3 sequences; over 25% are singletons. This sample was also put to use in a study of T cells of mothers and their children.

Material for sequencing was blood. The origin of the receptors is a boy aged 2 to 9 in good health. Both conserved end residues are part of each CDR3. The order of the fields is V gene, clone size, J gene, CDR3 length, CDR3 protein. The size of a clone is reported for some rows only, either as once, few or many, or as a class for expanded clones.

TRBV19,few,TRBJ2-1,17,CASKKNPGESSYNEQFF
TRBV28,-,TRBJ1-2,14,CAGRQGSEDYGYTF
TRBV7-9,few,TRBJ2-5,17,CASSSGTSVSEQETQYF
TRBV6-1,few,TRBJ2-7,13,CASSDRVSYEQYF
TRBV18,-,TRBJ1-1,14,CASSPDTRIGEAFF
TRBV27,-,TRBJ1-2,14,CASSGTGGNYGYTF
TRBV4-1,few,TRBJ2-1,14,CASSNGQLGGEQFF
TRBV7-3,few,TRBJ2-1,15,CASSAAPGLSNEQFF
TRBV7-9,-,TRBJ1-2,12,CASSFYTSGYTF
TRBV20-1,-,TRBJ2-3,13,CSARDRAGDTQYF
TRBV12-3/TRBV12-4,-,TRBJ2-7,14,CASSLSAGGYEQYF
TRBV18,-,TRBJ2-3,16,CASSQTGGALTDTQYF
TRBV27,-,TRBJ2-7,18,CASSFAGLSSFLPYEQYF
TRBV20-1,few,-,11,CSAAERETQYF
TRBV6-1,-,TRBJ2-1,16,CASSQGLTSSYNEQFF
TRBV28,-,TRBJ2-7,15,CASSPPGLKRYEQYF
TRBV9,-,TRBJ1-1,15,CASSGGDRSGTEAFF
TRBV19,-,TRBJ2-1,17,CASSPGTSGGSWDEQFF
TRBV5-1,many,TRBJ2-5,13,CASEQGPAETQYF
TRBV7-8,few,-,14,CASSSDPFSYEQYF
TRBV5-1,-,TRBJ2-5,15,CASSLLGMSQETQYF
TRBV25-1,-,TRBJ2-1,16,CASSLGSGAIEDEQFF
TRBV3-1,-,TRBJ2-2,17,CASSQVVRGGATGELFF
TRBV7-3,-,TRBJ2-3,17,CASSPGTSGGFSDTQYF
TRBV27,-,TRBJ1-2,13,CASSFRTGDGYTF
TRBV5-4,few,TRBJ1-1,14,CASSKGLGDTEAFF
TRBV29-1,few,TRBJ2-1,14,CSVEGRASYNEQFF
TRBV7-9,-,TRBJ2-2,12,CASSSYVGELFF
TRBV12-3/TRBV12-4,few,TRBJ2-2,14,CASSRRGATGELFF
TRBV9,-,TRBJ2-7,12,CASSPDRGEQYF
TRBV7-3,few,TRBJ2-5,15,CASSSTGGPEETQYF
TRBV2,-,TRBJ2-1,15,CASRAGQSSYNGQFF
TRBV27,few,TRBJ2-3,18,CASIIRGGLQQSTDTQYF
TRBV20-1,-,TRBJ2-7,13,CSAKDARSYEQYF
TRBV29-1,-,TRBJ2-4,13,CSVDGGGENIRYF
TRBV6-5,few,TRBJ2-7,18,CASSYSPYGRLEGDEQYF
TRBV2,few,TRBJ1-2,17,CASSEREGDSQNYGYTF
TRBV6-2/TRBV6-3,-,TRBJ2-1,13,CASSTLSGTGAIF
TRBV5-1,-,TRBJ2-1,16,CASSQGLAGAHNEQFF
TRBV7-9,-,TRBJ2-5,12,CAAEINQETQYF
TRBV6-6,few,TRBJ1-2,16,CASSWDHRVKDYGYTF
TRBV12-3/TRBV12-4,few,TRBJ2-7,14,CASGYRGGSYEQYF
TRBV11-2,few,TRBJ2-4,15,CASSLDPSGRGIQYF
TRBV29-1,-,TRBJ2-1,16,CSVNPRALWRYNEQFF
TRBV7-9,-,TRBJ2-7,13,CASSEGTVYEQYF
TRBV2,-,TRBJ2-4,15,CASSESVLAKNIQYF
TRBV6-1,few,TRBJ2-7,14,CASSEQGGAYEQYF
TRBV12-3/TRBV12-4,-,TRBJ2-5,14,CASSLEPIQETQYF
TRBV7-9,few,TRBJ2-1,13,CASSLDRSGGRFF
TRBV10-3,-,TRBJ1-1,15,CAISGTFRADTEAFF
TRBV9,-,-,14,CASSASTGEETQYF
TRBV7-9,-,TRBJ1-1,14,CVSSAGTGYTEAFF
TRBV19,-,TRBJ1-2,15,CASTSSMNTGSGYTF
TRBV2,many,TRBJ2-2,14,CASNGQSNTGELFF
TRBV5-1,few,TRBJ2-1,15,CASRGSGRAYNEQFF
TRBV28,-,-,13,CASSLNLSYEQYF
TRBV7-9,-,TRBJ1-1,16,CASSSPSGTGGTEAFF
TRBV12-3/TRBV12-4,few,TRBJ2-5,13,CASLRGWGETQYF
TRBV6-6,-,TRBJ2-5,15,CASGFGGGAGETQYF